A single sample gave rise to the 13 T cell receptor beta chains below, sequenced in a study of blood T cell repertoires in COVID-19. Here immunoSEQ multiplex PCR was the method, and the copy in TCRdb shows in-frame clones only, minus some. The profile shows approximately 460,000 clones, roughly 87% of them singletons. The sequenced sample was peripheral blood. These receptors were taken from a man younger than 35 with COVID-19, enrolled during active disease.

The J gene is TRBJ2-5, the V gene TRBV11-3, with TRBD2 matching over 10 bases. The V gene end was trimmed by 5 bases and the J gene end by 4 bases; junction bases not matched to a gene: 4. Germline-derived CDR1 and CDR2 are SGHNT and YENEEA. There are 14 residues in the CDR3. The DNA of the CDR3 is TGTGCCAGCAGCCCAACTAGCGGGGTAGAGACCCAGTACTTC. Its protein product is CASSPTSGVETQYF.

The rearrangement uses TRBV30 and TRBJ1-2; a possible D gene is TRBD1 (5 bases). The CDR3 is 12 residues long. In germline, CDR1 is GTSNPN, CDR2 SVGIG (reference sequence). Trimming removed 0 bases from V and 7 bases from J, with 9 bases in between. The CDR3 nucleotides are TGTGCCTGGAGTGTTGCAGGGTTTGGCTACACCTTC. Translating gives CAWSVAGFGYTF.

This chain links TRBV7-9 with TRBJ2-2, with D possibly matching TRBD2 (6 bases). The CDR3 is made up of 18 amino acids. Germline V gene sequence: CDR1 SEHNR, CDR2 FQNEAQ (reference sequence). V lost 5 bases and J 1 base, leaving 20 bases between the germline ends. The CDR3 loop reads CASSPLDGRGKNTGELFF. Written as DNA, the CDR3 is TGTGCCAGCAGCCCCTTGGACGGGAGAGGGAAGAACACCGGGGAGCTGTTTTTT.

The chain employs TRBV12-3 or TRBV12-4 and TRBJ1-2, with D possibly TRBD1 on 6 matching bases. This CDR3 has 13 amino acids. The V and J ends lost 6 bases and 6 bases respectively, with 14 bases between them. CDR3 sequence: CASSSGGPDGYTF. Here the CDR3 DNA reads TGTGCCAGCAGCTCGGGGGGGCCGGATGGCTACACCTTC.

The rearrangement links TRBV7-6 to TRBJ1-1, with 8 bases identical to TRBD1. This CDR3 is built from 12 residues. The V and J ends lost 5 bases and 6 bases, in that order; junction bases with no gene match: 2. Germline V lookup: CDR1 SGHVS, CDR2 FNYEAQ. The CDR3 region is CASSPTGAEAFF. The CDR3 DNA is TGTGCCAGCAGCCCGACAGGGGCTGAAGCTTTCTTT.

The V call is TRBV3-1 (or the pseudogene TRBV3-2), the J call TRBJ1-2; the D is unclear. The germline V gene encodes CDR1 LGHDT and CDR2 YNNKEL (reference sequence). This CDR3 has 13 amino acids. Between the trimmed V and J ends, which lost 10 bases and 1 base, there was a span of 13 bases. This CDR3 reads CATQDNLNYGYTF. The CDR3 bases are TGTGCCACCCAAGACAACCTTAACTATGGCTACACCTTC.

This clone was detected only once. The rearrangement links TRBV5-1 to TRBJ2-1; 8 bases align to TRBD2. With V trimmed by 0 bases and J by 6 bases, 5 bases remained unmatched. Per the germline V gene, CDR1 is SGHRS and CDR2 is YFSETQ. The CDR3 length is 15 residues. The DNA for the CDR3 is TGCGCCAGCAGCTTGGCCTCGGGAGGGATCAATGAGCAGTTCTTC. This codes for CASSLASGGINEQFF.

The CDR3 DNA is TGCGCCAGCAGCCCATTGGTGGGTAGCGGTCAAGAGACCCAGTACTTC. Translation: CASSPLVGSGQETQYF. This chain joins TRBV5-1 and TRBJ2-5; TRBD2 might be the D (6 bases). In germline, CDR1 is SGHRS, CDR2 YFSETQ. The CDR3 totals 16 residues. Deletions cut 4 bases from V and 2 bases from J, with 18 bases between.

The chain combines TRBV30 with TRBJ2-7; 11 bases are shared with TRBD2. The CDR3 loop spans 15 amino acids. J gave up 0 bases and V 6 bases, and 7 bases lay outside the gene matches. Germline values: CDR1 GTSNPN, CDR2 SVGIG (reference sequence). The CDR3, as DNA: TGTGCCTGTCCCGGGACTAGCGGCTCCTCCTACGAGCAGTACTTC. It encodes CACPGTSGSSYEQYF.

The V call is TRBV12-5, the J call TRBJ2-2, with 9 bases lining up with TRBD2. The CDR3 is 17 amino acids. Germline CDR1 reads LGHNT; CDR2 reads FRNRAP. With V trimmed by 2 bases and J by 0 bases, 4 bases remained unmatched. CDR3 sequence (DNA): TGTGCTAGTGGTTTGACGGGACTAGCCCCGAACACCGGGGAGCTGTTTTTT. Protein: CASGLTGLAPNTGELFF.

The rearrangement links TRBV11-3 to TRBJ2-1; possibly TRBD1 for D (5 bases). The CDR3 sequence is 12 residues long. V was pared by 5 bases and J by 11 bases, with 13 bases between. Germline CDR1 reads SGHNT; CDR2 reads YENEEA. CDR3 in DNA: TGTGCCAGCAGCCCGACCCAGGGTAAGCAGTTCTTC. Encoded protein: CASSPTQGKQFF.

The chain employs TRBV29-1 and TRBJ2-7, with TRBD2 identical over 14 bases. CDR3 size: 14 residues. Germline trimming cut 7 bases from V and 7 bases from J; bases unmatched to any gene: 9. Per germline, CDR1 SQVTM and CDR2 ANQGSEA. CDR3 residues: CSAKGLAGELEQYF. The CDR3, as DNA: TGCAGCGCAAAGGGACTAGCGGGAGAACTTGAGCAGTACTTC.

The chain links TRBV4-1 to TRBJ2-7, with D perhaps matching TRBD2 (5 bases). This CDR3 comprises 16 residues. Germline V gives CDR1 MGHRA, CDR2 YSYEKL. Trimming pared 4 bases from V and 0 bases from J, leaving 16 bases between. For the CDR3, the DNA is TGCGCCAGCAGCCCATCCGGACGGAGGAGCTCCTACGAGCAGTACTTC. Translated, it gives CASSPSGRRSSYEQYF.